Listed here is a single T cell receptor beta chain. Antigen: not known. This sample is drawn from a study of shared clonotypes between healthy human individuals. Running of the assay took place at deep level. Assay used: immunoSEQ multiplex PCR; TCRdb lists only in-frame clones, some missing. The sample contains around 2.3 million clones, nearly 97% of which appear only once. V gave up 0 bases and J gave up 7 bases; unmatched junction bases: 4. This CDR3 is 14 amino acids long. CDR1 and CDR2 (germline): SGHNT, YYREEE (reference sequence). The study, taken as a whole, reports: Naive CD4 clonotypes overlapped across a handful of donors at 4.5% to 5.5%.

The sequence derives from a man between 18 and 35 years old in good health. The gene calls are TRBV5-4 and TRBJ1-2, with TRBD1 matching over 9 bases. The sequenced material came from naive CD4+ T cells sorted from blood. Subset indicated: CD45RA+ positively selected. CDR3 nucleotide sequence: TGTGCCAGCAGCTTGGGACAGGGGGTAGGTGGCTACACCTTC. Its translation is CASSLGQGVGGYTF.